This TCR beta chain was recorded in a study of tumor T cells in aggressive B-cell lymphoma. Data came from immunoSEQ multiplex PCR; TCRdb stores just in-frame clones and leaves some out. This repertoire shows about 2,300 clones, approximately 80% found once; its top ten account for approximately 13%. The CDR3 totals 14 residues. V was pared by 5 bases and J by 2 bases, with 16 bases between. Germline-derived CDR1 and CDR2 are GTSNPN and SVGIG (reference sequence). The chain carries TRBV30 and TRBJ2-7, with D possibly matching TRBD1 (5 bases). Material for sequencing was tumor tissue. This TCR was recovered from an adult with diffuse large B cell lymphoma. CDR3 protein: CAWGLGQPPYEQYF. Here the CDR3 DNA reads TGTGCCTGGGGTCTTGGACAACCACCCTACGAGCAGTACTTC.